These T cell receptor beta chains were read from a single sample in a study of PD-L1 blockade in urothelial cancer. Sequencing used immunoSEQ multiplex PCR; TCRdb keeps in-frame clones, though not all of them. The sample carries about 93,000 clones, roughly 89% recorded once. Source: PBMCs, taken around atezolizumab (anti-PD-L1) treatment. The origin of the receptors is a man in his sixties with urothelial cancer. The CDR3 runs from the conserved cysteine through the conserved F or W. The order of the fields is V gene, D gene, J gene, clone size, CDR3 DNA, CDR3 protein. D genes are given only for firm matches. Expanded clones get a size class; other rows say once, few or many, or leave the size out.

v_call: TRBV10-2
d_call: TRBD1
j_call: TRBJ2-7
clone_size: .
cdr3_nt: TGCGCCAGCAGTGAGGGGACAGGGTTTCGCGAGCAGTACTTC
cdr3_aa: CASSEGTGFREQYF

v_call: TRBV5-1
d_call: .
j_call: TRBJ2-5
clone_size: .
cdr3_nt: TGCGCCAGCAGCTTGGGGCGGCGCCAAGAGACCCAGTACTTC
cdr3_aa: CASSLGRRQETQYF

v_call: TRBV5-1
d_call: .
j_call: TRBJ1-5
clone_size: .
cdr3_nt: TGCGCCAGCAGCGTGGACTCCAACGGCAATCAGCCCCAGCATTTT
cdr3_aa: CASSVDSNGNQPQHF

v_call: TRBV2
d_call: TRBD2
j_call: TRBJ2-1
clone_size: .
cdr3_nt: TGTGCCAGCAGGGTTACTAGCGGGGGGGCGAGCTCCTACAATGAGCAGTTCTTC
cdr3_aa: CASRVTSGGASSYNEQFF

v_call: TRBV11-2
d_call: .
j_call: TRBJ1-3
clone_size: .
cdr3_nt: TGTGCCAGCAGCTCGAGAAGAGCGGGGCCCAGCTCTGGAAACACCATATATTTT
cdr3_aa: CASSSRRAGPSSGNTIYF

v_call: TRBV19
d_call: TRBD2
j_call: TRBJ2-2
clone_size: .
cdr3_nt: TGTGCCAGTAGACGAAACCCGGGACTAGCGGGGGGGTTCTCCGGGGAGCTGTTTTTT
cdr3_aa: CASRRNPGLAGGFSGELFF

v_call: TRBV28
d_call: TRBD2
j_call: TRBJ2-5
clone_size: .
cdr3_nt: TGTGCCAGCAGTTTGGCGGGAGGGCCTGGAGAGACCCAGTACTTC
cdr3_aa: CASSLAGGPGETQYF

v_call: TRBV5-4
d_call: TRBD1
j_call: TRBJ2-1
clone_size: .
cdr3_nt: TGTGCCAGCAGCTCGGACAGGGGGCAATACAATGAGCAGTTCTTC
cdr3_aa: CASSSDRGQYNEQFF

v_call: TRBV18
d_call: .
j_call: TRBJ1-1
clone_size: .
cdr3_nt: TGTGCCAGCTCACCCGGGACTACGAACACTGAAGCTTTCTTT
cdr3_aa: CASSPGTTNTEAFF

v_call: TRBV6-6
d_call: .
j_call: TRBJ2-5
clone_size: .
cdr3_nt: TGTGCCAGCAGTTCGGAAGAGACCCAGTACTTC
cdr3_aa: CASSSEETQYF

v_call: TRBV6-6
d_call: .
j_call: TRBJ1-5
clone_size: .
cdr3_nt: TGTGCCAGCAGCGACTTCAATCAGCCCCAGCATTTT
cdr3_aa: CASSDFNQPQHF

v_call: TRBV10-3
d_call: .
j_call: TRBJ1-5
clone_size: .
cdr3_nt: TGTGCCATCAGTGAGTCGGGCGGGTACCAGCCCCAGCATTTT
cdr3_aa: CAISESGGYQPQHF

v_call: TRBV30
d_call: .
j_call: TRBJ2-3
clone_size: .
cdr3_nt: TGTGCCTGGAGTACCGGGACTAGCACAGATACGCAGTATTTT
cdr3_aa: CAWSTGTSTDTQYF

v_call: TRBV7-2
d_call: .
j_call: TRBJ1-1
clone_size: .
cdr3_nt: TGTGCCAGCAGGCTAGGGGCTCGGAACACTGAAGCTTTCTTT
cdr3_aa: CASRLGARNTEAFF

v_call: TRBV18
d_call: .
j_call: TRBJ2-5
clone_size: .
cdr3_nt: TGTGCCAGCTCACCACCGTCGACTCGACAAGAGACCCAGTACTTC
cdr3_aa: CASSPPSTRQETQYF

v_call: TRBV6-5
d_call: TRBD1
j_call: TRBJ1-2
clone_size: .
cdr3_nt: TGTGCCAGCAGTTACCGACAGGGACGTGGCGGCTACACCTTC
cdr3_aa: CASSYRQGRGGYTF

v_call: TRBV5-4
d_call: TRBD2
j_call: TRBJ2-1
clone_size: .
cdr3_nt: TGTGCCAGCTGGACTAGCGGGGGCTCCTACAATGAGCAGTTCTTC
cdr3_aa: CASWTSGGSYNEQFF

v_call: TRBV6-6
d_call: .
j_call: TRBJ1-1
clone_size: .
cdr3_nt: TGTGCCAGCAGTGTTGGGGGGGCGAACACTGAAGCTTTCTTT
cdr3_aa: CASSVGGANTEAFF

v_call: TRBV5-6
d_call: .
j_call: TRBJ2-3
clone_size: .
cdr3_nt: TGTGCCAGCAGCTTGGCCGGAGTTCCTAGCACAGATACGCAGTATTTT
cdr3_aa: CASSLAGVPSTDTQYF

v_call: TRBV20-1
d_call: .
j_call: TRBJ2-7
clone_size: .
cdr3_nt: TGCAGTGCTGGCCCAGGGGCCGAGCAGTACTTC
cdr3_aa: CSAGPGAEQYF

v_call: TRBV11-3
d_call: TRBD2
j_call: TRBJ2-3
clone_size: .
cdr3_nt: TGTGCCAGCAGCAAAGGACTAGCGGGCACAGATACGCAGTATTTT
cdr3_aa: CASSKGLAGTDTQYF

v_call: TRBV6-5
d_call: .
j_call: TRBJ1-1
clone_size: .
cdr3_nt: TGTGCCAGCAGTTACTTACGGGACTCAGAAGCTTTCTTT
cdr3_aa: CASSYLRDSEAFF

v_call: TRBV5-1
d_call: .
j_call: TRBJ1-1
clone_size: once
cdr3_nt: TGCGCCAGCAGCTTGGATGGAGGAAACACTGAAGCTTTCTTT
cdr3_aa: CASSLDGGNTEAFF

v_call: TRBV4-2
d_call: TRBD2
j_call: TRBJ2-7
clone_size: .
cdr3_nt: TGTGCCAGCAGCCAGCATAGACTAGCGCTCTCCTACGAGCAGTACTTC
cdr3_aa: CASSQHRLALSYEQYF

v_call: TRBV2
d_call: .
j_call: TRBJ1-2
clone_size: .
cdr3_nt: TGTGCCAGCAGCGAGACGGGAGGATATGGCTACACCTTC
cdr3_aa: CASSETGGYGYTF

v_call: TRBV4-3
d_call: TRBD1
j_call: TRBJ1-4
clone_size: .
cdr3_nt: TGCGCCAGCAGCCAGGTCGGACAGGGGGGGAAACTGTTTTTT
cdr3_aa: CASSQVGQGGKLFF

v_call: TRBV5-1
d_call: TRBD2
j_call: TRBJ2-7
clone_size: .
cdr3_nt: TGCGCCAGCAGCTCCGATTTAGCGGGAGGACCATACGAGCAGTACTTC
cdr3_aa: CASSSDLAGGPYEQYF

v_call: TRBV7-6
d_call: TRBD2
j_call: TRBJ2-3
clone_size: once
cdr3_nt: TGTGCCAGCAGCTACGGGACTAGCGCAGATACGCAGTATTTT
cdr3_aa: CASSYGTSADTQYF

v_call: TRBV5-4
d_call: TRBD2
j_call: TRBJ2-1
clone_size: .
cdr3_nt: TGTGCCAGCAGCTTAAGAGCGGGGGGGCTTACCTACAATGAGCAGTTCTTC
cdr3_aa: CASSLRAGGLTYNEQFF

v_call: TRBV5-1
d_call: TRBD2
j_call: TRBJ2-1
clone_size: .
cdr3_nt: TGCGCCAGCAGCAACCGGACTAGCGGGGGCGATGAGCAGTTCTTC
cdr3_aa: CASSNRTSGGDEQFF

v_call: TRBV7-2
d_call: .
j_call: TRBJ2-3
clone_size: .
cdr3_nt: TGTGCCAGCAGCCAACTAGTTCAAGATACGCAGTATTTT
cdr3_aa: CASSQLVQDTQYF